What follows is one TCR beta chain and its context. Antigen specificity is unknown. Germline assignment: CDR1 SGHNT and CDR2 YENEEA. The CDR3 loop spans 14 amino acids. J gave up 8 bases and V 9 bases, and 12 bases lay outside the gene matches. These data originate in a study of OX40 agonist ivuxolimab in advanced cancers. Study in general: Ivuxolimab was administered intravenously to patients at 0.01 to 10 mg/kg every 2 weeks. Hepatocellular carcinoma, melanoma, renal cell or head and neck cancer occurred in dose-escalation patients.

General study results and limits: Expanded clones belonging to CD8+ T cells outnumbered, on average, those of CD4+. Normalized T-cell clonal expansion was also low in a subset of nonresponders.

Only in-frame clones appear in the TCRdb table, and some are missing; sequencing was by immunoSEQ multiplex PCR. The table includes around 29,000 clones, around 87% detected once. The sequence came from an adult with an advanced solid tumor such as melanoma, head and neck, liver or kidney cancer. The V and J genes are TRBV11-3 and TRBJ2-2; 7 bases line up with TRBD1. Sample: CD4+ or CD8+ T cells sorted from blood, taken in a trial of the OX40 agonist ivuxolimab. The CDR3 protein is CASFAEGAQGELFF. The CDR3 coding sequence is TGTGCCAGTTTCGCCGAGGGGGCTCAAGGGGAGCTGTTTTTT.